This entry features one T cell receptor beta chain sequence. Study processing details: Estimation of nucleated cell counts was performed using reference gene primer amplification. Using immunoSEQ multiplex PCR, the repertoire was profiled, and TCRdb retains in-frame clones only, with some absent. That table furnishes V, J and clone size, whereas the DNA furnished D and trimming. The sample lists over 200,000 clones, 88% occurring once. These data originate in a study of blood T cell repertoires in COVID-19. Overall study: Donors in the United States, Italy and Spain gave samples during acute or convalescent COVID-19. T cells, B-cell-depleted T cells, or PBMCs provided the cDNA or gDNA that served as material.

This CDR3 is 14 amino acids long. The germline V gene has CDR1 SGDLS and CDR2 YYNGEE. Trimming took off 8 bases at V and 5 bases at J, with 17 bases between the two ends. Sequencing was done on a sample of peripheral blood. The V gene is TRBV9, the J gene TRBJ2-1, with D perhaps matching TRBD2 (7 bases). The sequence was collected from a woman aged 55-69 years with acute or convalescent COVID-19. The DNA of the CDR3 is TGTGCCAGTGAAAGGGGGAGGGTAGACAATGAGCAGTTCTTC. Translated, it gives CASERGRVDNEQFF.